This passage covers 29 T cell receptor beta chains from one sample sequenced in a study of beta chain features in type 1 diabetes. Every isolated RNA sample was fully reverse transcribed, so sequencing captured expressed TCRB transcripts. Here immunoSEQ multiplex PCR was the method, and the copy in TCRdb shows in-frame clones only, minus some. The table includes hundreds of thousands of clones, about 32% detected once. Specimen: naive CD4+ T cells from blood. These receptors were taken from a man aged 18 to 29 in good health.

The chain carries TRBV29-1 and TRBJ1-1; maybe TRBD1 (6 bases). The germline CDR1 and CDR2 sequences are SQVTM and ANQGSEA. The CDR3 consists of 13 residues. The ends were cut back, 4 bases at V and 3 bases at J, with 12 bases in the middle. The CDR3 DNA follows: TGCAGCGTTGCAGGACAGTCTTACACTGAAGCTTTCTTT. It codes for CSVAGQSYTEAFF.

A few counts support this clone. The chain links TRBV30 to TRBJ1-2; D not resolved. Trimming cost V 0 bases and J 6 bases, with 11 bases left between them. The germline CDR1 and CDR2 sequences are GTSNPN and SVGIG (reference sequence). This CDR3 spans 13 amino acids. The CDR3 region is CAWSVGPANGYTF. The CDR3 coding sequence is TGTGCCTGGAGTGTAGGACCGGCTAATGGCTACACCTTC.

The V gene is TRBV9, the J gene TRBJ2-7; weak D call: TRBD1 (6 bases). Germline V gives CDR1 SGDLS, CDR2 YYNGEE. The CDR3 runs to 14 residues. V was cut by 2 bases and J by 6 bases, with 15 bases left in between. CDR3 nucleotide sequence: TGTGCCAGCAGCGTCTCCCCGGACAGAATCGAGCAGTACTTC. Translating it yields CASSVSPDRIEQYF.

This CDR3 is CASSADGQLSSYGYTF. The CDR3, as DNA: TGTGCCAGCAGCGCAGATGGGCAGCTTTCATCCTATGGCTACACCTTC. V gene TRBV7-8 combines with J gene TRBJ1-2; D is undetermined. The CDR3 is made up of 16 amino acids. Trimming took off 5 bases at V and 4 bases at J, with 20 bases between the two ends. Germline V gives CDR1 SGHVS, CDR2 FQNEAQ.

The rearrangement uses TRBV30 and TRBJ1-4, with unresolved D. CDR1 and CDR2 from the germline V gene are GTSNPN and SVGIG (reference sequence). V shed 5 bases and J shed 14 bases, with 12 bases lying between them. This CDR3 contains 10 residues. The CDR3 DNA is TGTGCCTGGGGGTCGAAGAGTCTGTTTTTT. It specifies CAWGSKSLFF.

The chain couples TRBV19 to TRBJ2-1; maybe TRBD2 (6 bases). This CDR3 is 13 amino acids long. Germline CDR1 LNHDA, CDR2 SQIVND (reference sequence). The V end was cut by 5 bases, the J end by 4 bases, with 9 bases between. The CDR3 here is CASSSRGYNEQFF. Here the CDR3 DNA reads TGTGCCAGTAGTTCTCGGGGGTACAATGAGCAGTTCTTC. The full variable domain, its missing parts supplied by reference TRBV19 and TRBJ2-1, is DGGITQSPKYLFRKEGQNVTLSCEQNLNHDAMYWYRQDPGQGLRLIYYSQIVNDFQKGDIAEGYSVSREKKESFPLTVTSAQKNPTAFYLCASSSRGYNEQFFGPGTRLTVL.

The V gene is TRBV11-1, the J gene TRBJ2-1; 14 positions match TRBD2. The CDR3 totals 17 residues. Per germline, CDR1 SGHAT and CDR2 FQDESV (reference sequence). V was pared by 7 bases and J by 7 bases, with 12 bases of the junction left unmatched. CDR3 protein: CASTASGTSGRRNEQFF. The CDR3 nucleotides read TGTGCCAGCACCGCGTCCGGGACTAGCGGGAGACGGAATGAGCAGTTCTTC.

This clone was seen only a few times. The chain employs TRBV7-9 and TRBJ2-3; D is unresolved. V was trimmed by 4 bases and J by 6 bases, leaving 8 bases between them. Germline V gene sequence: CDR1 SEHNR, CDR2 FQNEAQ (reference sequence). The CDR3 sequence is 12 residues long. The CDR3 region is CASSYNWDTQYF. CDR3 DNA: TGTGCCAGCAGCTATAATTGGGATACGCAGTATTTT. The variable domain in full, completed from reference TRBV7-9 and TRBJ2-3, reads DTGVSQNPRHKITKRGQNVTFRCDPISEHNRLYWYRQTLGQGPEFLTYFQNEAQLEKSRLLSDRFSAERPKGSFSTLEIQRTEQGDSAMYLCASSYNWDTQYFGPGTRLTVL.

J is TRBJ1-2 and V is TRBV6-1; no definite D call. Germline lookup yields CDR1 MNHNS and CDR2 SASEGT. The V end lost 2 bases, the J end lost 6 bases, and 10 bases lay between the germline ends. The CDR3 sequence is 13 residues long. CDR3 sequence: CASSEYRRDGYTF. CDR3 nucleotide sequence: TGTGCCAGCAGTGAATATCGAAGGGATGGCTACACCTTC.

This clone came up once. The gene calls are TRBV6-6 and TRBJ2-5; 7 bases map to TRBD2. This CDR3 contains 14 residues. The trim removed 8 bases at V and 1 base at J, leaving 7 bases unmatched. Germline V gives CDR1 MNHNY, CDR2 SVGAGI (reference sequence). The CDR3 DNA reads TGTGCCAGCCGTCCGGGGGGACCCCAAGAGACCCAGTACTTC. It encodes CASRPGGPQETQYF.

This clone was seen a few times. This chain joins TRBV5-1 and TRBJ2-1, with 9 bases matching TRBD2. The germline CDR1 and CDR2 sequences are SGHRS and YFSETQ. This CDR3 comprises 15 residues. V gave up 3 bases and J gave up 4 bases; unmatched junction bases: 5. The CDR3: CASSWVAGEYNEQFF. CDR3 DNA sequence: TGCGCCAGCAGCTGGGTAGCGGGAGAGTACAATGAGCAGTTCTTC.

The V gene is TRBV30, the J gene TRBJ2-7; 10 bases match TRBD2. Germline CDR1 is GTSNPN and CDR2 is SVGIG (reference sequence). The V and J ends lost 2 bases and 0 bases, in that order; junction bases with no gene match: 4. This CDR3 is 15 amino acids long. The CDR3 sequence is CAWSFGLADSYEQYF. The CDR3 region has the DNA TGTGCCTGGAGTTTCGGACTAGCGGACTCCTACGAGCAGTACTTC. Together with reference TRBV30 and TRBJ2-7, the CDR3 gives the full variable domain: SQTIHQWPATLVQPVGSPLSLECTVEGTSNPNLYWYRQAAGRGLQLLFYSVGIGQISSEVPQNLSASRPQDRQFILSSKKLLLSDSGFYLCAWSFGLADSYEQYFGPGTRLTVT.

This rearrangement joins TRBV11-2 to TRBJ2-3; D not resolved. There are 13 residues in the CDR3. The V end was cut by 5 bases, the J end by 2 bases, with 8 bases between. The V gene's germline CDR1 is SGHAT and CDR2 FQNNGV. CDR3 in DNA: TGTGCCAGCAGCACGCCTACCACAGATACGCAGTATTTT. It codes for CASSTPTTDTQYF. Using reference TRBV11-2 and TRBJ2-3 for the parts outside the CDR3, the full variable domain is EAGVAQSPRYKIIEKRQSVAFWCNPISGHATLYWYQQILGQGPKLLIQFQNNGVVDDSQLPKDRFSAERLKGVDSTLKIQPAKLEDSAVYLCASSTPTTDTQYFGPGTRLTVL.

The chain uses TRBV7-9 and TRBJ2-1; the match to TRBD2 covers 16 bases. With V trimmed by 5 bases and J by 10 bases, 8 bases remained unmatched. Germline values: CDR1 SEHNR, CDR2 FQNEAQ (reference sequence). The CDR3 loop spans 16 amino acids. This CDR3 is CASSPGLAGGPWEQFF. CDR3 bases: TGTGCCAGCAGCCCGGGACTAGCGGGAGGGCCTTGGGAGCAGTTCTTC.

CDR3 amino acids: CASRRGGGSYEQYF. The CDR3 coding sequence is TGTGCCAGCAGAAGAGGAGGGGGCTCGTACGAGCAGTACTTC. The chain joins TRBV27 to TRBJ2-7; D might be TRBD1 (7 bases). V was cut by 6 bases and J by 4 bases, with 16 bases left in between. From germline, CDR1 is MNHEY and CDR2 SMNVEV (reference sequence). The CDR3 spans 14 residues.

This clone turned up a few times. The chain carries TRBV4-1 and TRBJ2-3; 14 nucleotides align to TRBD2. This CDR3 is built from 16 residues. The V and J ends lost 5 bases and 7 bases, in that order; junction bases with no gene match: 8. CDR1 MGHRA and CDR2 YSYEKL come from the germline V gene. The CDR3 is CASSNGTSGRIHTQYF. The CDR3 DNA reads as TGCGCCAGCAGCAACGGGACTAGCGGGAGAATTCATACGCAGTATTTT.

The chain combines TRBV7-2 with TRBJ2-4; TRBD2 agrees at 13 bases. Trimming removed 6 bases from V and 1 base from J; junction bases left unmatched: 0. From germline, CDR1 is SGHTA and CDR2 FQGNSA. The CDR3 runs 15 residues. The CDR3 sequence: CASRLAGGAKNIQYF. In DNA form, the CDR3 reads TGTGCCAGCAGACTAGCGGGAGGGGCCAAAAACATTCAGTACTTC.

DNA of the CDR3: TGTGCCAGCAGCCGGGACAGCACAGATACGCAGTATTTT. This encodes CASSRDSTDTQYF. This rearrangement joins TRBV6-1 to TRBJ2-3, with D perhaps assigned TRBD1 or TRBD2 (5 bases each). Germline-derived CDR1 and CDR2 are MNHNS and SASEGT. The CDR3 is 13 amino acids. V dropped 6 bases and J dropped 0 bases, with 7 bases sitting between them.

Details on this clone: The same CDR3 arises from other DNA sequences in this sample as well. The chain couples TRBV19 to TRBJ2-1; weak D call: TRBD2 (6 bases). V dropped 2 bases and J dropped 5 bases, with 7 bases sitting between them. The V gene's germline CDR1 is LNHDA and CDR2 SQIVND (reference sequence). The CDR3 spans 13 residues. The CDR3 region is CASSIKRDNEQFF. The CDR3 DNA is TGTGCCAGTAGTATAAAGCGGGACAATGAGCAGTTCTTC.

This chain links TRBV15 with TRBJ2-5, with D unresolved. In germline, CDR1 is LNHNV, CDR2 YYDKDF (reference sequence). The germline V and J ends were trimmed by 4 bases and 2 bases, with 14 bases remaining between them. The CDR3 runs 15 residues. Here the CDR3 DNA reads TGTGCCACCAGCACCCGGCATGTCGGACAAGAGACCCAGTACTTC. Residues: CATSTRHVGQETQYF.

The rearrangement joins TRBV6-1 to TRBJ2-1; no firm D call. CDR3 size: 13 residues. Germline loops: CDR1 MNHNS, CDR2 SASEGT. V was shortened by 1 base and J by 6 bases, with 7 bases between the two germline ends. This CDR3 reads CASSEDRINEQFF. The CDR3 DNA follows: TGTGCCAGCAGTGAAGACCGTATCAATGAGCAGTTCTTC.

This clone was recorded a few times. The chain has TRBV15 and TRBJ1-1, with D perhaps matching TRBD1 (5 bases). Per germline, CDR1 LNHNV and CDR2 YYDKDF (reference sequence). The V gene lost 7 bases and the J gene lost 1 base, with 10 bases spanning the gap. The CDR3 has 13 amino acids. Written as DNA, the CDR3 is TGTGCCACCAACCTTGACAGGAACACTGAAGCTTTCTTT. Protein: CATNLDRNTEAFF. Supplemented by reference TRBV15 and TRBJ1-1, the full variable domain reads DAMVIQNPRYQVTQFGKPVTLSCSQTLNHNVMYWYQQKSSQAPKLLFHYYDKDFNNEADTPDNFQSRRPNTSFCFLDIRSPGLGDTAMYLCATNLDRNTEAFFGQGTRLTVV.

In its sample, this clone was seen a few times. This chain uses TRBV30 with TRBJ2-7, with 7 bases fitting TRBD1. CDR1 is GTSNPN, CDR2 SVGIG, per germline (reference sequence). The V gene end was trimmed by 5 bases and the J gene end by 2 bases; junction bases not matched to a gene: 3. There are 12 residues in the CDR3. CDR3 nucleotides: TGTGCCTGGGGGGACAGCACCTACGAGCAGTACTTC. Translated: CAWGDSTYEQYF.

The chain recombines TRBV7-2 with TRBJ2-3; 11 bases fit TRBD2. V shed 4 bases and J 2 bases; nucleotides not matched to a gene: 2. CDR1 SGHTA and CDR2 FQGNSA come from the germline V gene. The CDR3 spans 15 residues. The DNA for the CDR3 is TGTGCCAGCAGCTGGGGACTAGCGGCCACAGATACGCAGTATTTT. Amino acids: CASSWGLAATDTQYF.

This chain connects TRBV30 to TRBJ2-7; 7 bases fit TRBD1. Trimming took 1 base from V and 2 from J; bases not matched to a gene: 8. Per the germline V gene, CDR1 is GTSNPN and CDR2 is SVGIG (reference sequence). This CDR3 has 15 amino acids. CDR3 nucleotide sequence: TGTGCCTGGAGTGCAGTGAGACAGGGACCCTACGAGCAGTACTTC. This gives the protein CAWSAVRQGPYEQYF.

V is TRBV23-1 and J is TRBJ1-2; TRBD1 aligns across 12 bases. TRBV23-1 is placed among ORFs of uncertain function. This CDR3 is built from 14 residues. Losses at the gene ends were 8 bases for V and 3 bases for J; bases not matched to a gene: 4. The CDR3 bases are TGCGCCAGCTCTGGGACAGGGGGCGACTATGGCTACACCTTC. Its translation: CASSGTGGDYGYTF.

This clone was seen only a few times. The chain is built from TRBV29-1 and TRBJ1-2, with D perhaps TRBD1 (5 bases). The CDR3 loop spans 15 amino acids. V dropped 7 bases and J dropped 2 bases, with 20 bases sitting between them. The germline gives CDR1 SQVTM, CDR2 ANQGSEA. CDR3 region: CSAPKVGAGNYGYTF. The CDR3 nucleotides read TGCAGCGCCCCTAAGGTTGGGGCGGGAAACTATGGCTACACCTTC. Looking up the rest from reference TRBV29-1 and TRBJ1-2 gives the full variable domain: SAVISQKPSRDICQRGTSLTIQCQVDSQVTMMFWYRQQPGQSLTLIATANQGSEATYESGFVIDKFPISRPNLTFSTLTVSNMSPEDSSIYLCSAPKVGAGNYGYTFGSGTRLTVV.

This chain connects TRBV29-1 to TRBJ2-7, with 9 nucleotides matching TRBD2. The germline V gene encodes CDR1 SQVTM and CDR2 ANQGSEA. The CDR3 runs 13 residues. J was trimmed by 7 bases and V by 7 bases; bases with no gene match: 11. Here the CDR3 DNA reads TGCAGCGCGACTAGCGGAGGGACGGGGGAGCAGTACTTC. Encoded protein: CSATSGGTGEQYF.

The rearrangement joins TRBV19 to TRBJ2-1, with D possibly matching TRBD2 (5 bases). CDR1 and CDR2 from the germline V gene are LNHDA and SQIVND (reference sequence). The CDR3 covers 14 residues. Trimming took off 0 bases at V and 9 bases at J, with 12 bases between the two ends. The DNA for the CDR3 is TGTGCCAGTAGTATAGAGTGGGATCGGGGTGAGCAGTTCTTC. This translates into CASSIEWDRGEQFF.